A single sample gave rise to the 6 T cell receptor beta chains below, sequenced in a study of T cells in Graves' hyperthyroidism and ophthalmopathy. Amplification targeted TCR beta CDR3 regions from RNA transcripts. First-round RT-PCR of the TCR CDR3 relied on the HTBI primer set. TCRdb called the multiplex PCR reads again in MiXCR, with one record for every CDR3 protein. The sample has a few hundred thousand distinct CDR3 sequences, around 21% seen once. The sample consisted of blood. The source of these receptors is a man younger than 35 with Graves' hyperthyroidism.

This sequence joins TRBV12-3 or TRBV12-4 and TRBJ2-2; D is possibly TRBD2 (5 bases). The CDR3 has 15 residues. Trimming removed 2 bases from V and 4 bases from J, with 11 bases in between. CDR3: CASSLRSEGTGELFF. The CDR3 DNA reads as TGTGCCAGCAGTTTAAGAAGCGAGGGCACCGGGGAGCTGTTTTTT.

This clonotype showed up many times. The chain carries TRBV20-1 and TRBJ2-5, with D possibly matching TRBD1 (5 bases). Trimming pared 3 bases from V and 4 bases from J, leaving 15 bases between. CDR1 DFQATT and CDR2 SNEGSKA come from the germline V gene (reference sequence). The CDR3 has 14 amino acids. CDR3 residues: CSARSTVNGETQYF. In nucleotides, the CDR3 is TGCAGTGCTAGGTCGACAGTTAATGGAGAGACCCAGTACTTC.

Regarding this clonotype: This may arise from a read error, as a much more abundant clone is one base away. The genes are TRBV2 and TRBJ2-7; TRBD2 agrees at 12 bases. The germline CDR1 and CDR2 sequences are SNHLY and FYNNEI. This CDR3 is 15 amino acids long. CDR3 sequence: CASSQGLAGIYEQCF. The CDR3 coding sequence is TGTGCCAGCAGTCAGGGACTAGCGGGCATCTACGAGCAGTGCTTC. The full variable domain, in which reference TRBV2 and TRBJ2-7 provide the parts outside the CDR3, is EPEVTQTPSHQVTQMGQEVILRCVPISNHLYFYWYRQILGQKVEFLVSFYNNEISEKSEIFDDQFSVERPDGSNFTLKIRSTKLEDSAMYFCASSQGLAGIYEQCFGPGTRLTVT.

The chain is built from TRBV6-1 and TRBJ2-5; D not certain. With 2 bases removed from V and 2 bases from J, the gap between germline ends came to 12 bases. This CDR3 has 15 residues. In germline, CDR1 is MNHNS, CDR2 SASEGT. CDR3: CASSENPLAQETQYF. The CDR3 region has the DNA TGTGCCAGCAGTGAAAATCCTTTAGCTCAAGAGACCCAGTACTTC.

This clonotype was seen many times. This rearrangement joins TRBV6-1 to TRBJ1-5, with D perhaps TRBD1 (6 bases). V was pared by 2 bases and J by 12 bases, with 14 bases between. CDR3 length equals 13 residues. Germline assignment: CDR1 MNHNS and CDR2 SASEGT. The CDR3: CASSEKYQGIQHF. The CDR3 DNA is TGTGCCAGCAGTGAAAAGTACCAGGGGATCCAGCATTTT.

This clonotype was seen repeatedly, ten times or more. V and J are TRBV6-1 and TRBJ2-5, with D perhaps assigned TRBD1 or TRBD2 (5 bases each). Trimming took 0 bases from V and 5 from J, leaving 13 bases between them. Germline V gives CDR1 MNHNS, CDR2 SASEGT. The CDR3 totals 15 residues. DNA for the CDR3: TGTGCCAGCAGTGAAGCGCCTGGGGACGGGGAGACCCAGTACTTC. It yields the protein CASSEAPGDGETQYF.